This is a list of T cell receptor beta chains from one sample in a study of regulatory T cells in long-lasting Graves disease. One entry per CDR3 protein, called by TCRdb with MiXCR from the multiplex PCR reads. Counted here are over 350,000 distinct CDR3 sequences, roughly 15% occurring once; the ten biggest clones make up approximately 7.8%. This same sample was also part of a study on T cells in Graves' hyperthyroidism and ophthalmopathy.

Specimen: peripheral blood mononuclear cells (PBMCs), collected at new diagnosis, from a patient treated with antithyroid drugs. The receptors here all came from a woman between 40 and 55 years old with Graves disease. Each CDR3 is given without its conserved first and last residue.

TRBV10-3	AISEGTGHYEQY
TRBV11-3	ASSLEGKEQF
TRBV11-3	ASSRDSPEAF
TRBV29-1	SFRDGRLAGRTDTQY
TRBV14	ASSQDGRAYEQY
TRBV19	ASSPGDRVANTEAF
TRBV27	ASSPRGLSSTDTQY
TRBV27	ASSSTSGTNTGELF
TRBV28	ASSKGPLVSNQPQH
TRBV3-1	ASSELLAGELF